The 8 T cell receptor beta chains below all came from one sample that was sequenced in a study of blood T cells in healthy people across ages. A second about 6 to 12 cycle PCR used barcoded and J-beta primers. TCRdb re-analysed the 5' RACE reads in MiXCR, keeping a single row per CDR3 protein. The profile shows around 1,800,000 distinct CDR3 sequences, approximately 39% of them singletons. Sample: blood. The receptors here all came from a human donor in good health.

This clonotype has a handful of counts. The rearrangement joins TRBV7-2 to TRBJ2-3; 7 bases are a match to TRBD1. V was pared by 1 base and J by 4 bases, with 14 bases of the junction left unmatched. The germline CDR1 and CDR2 sequences are SGHTA and FQGNSA. CDR3 length: 18 residues. This chain's CDR3 is CASSLDGGQLLLSDTQYF. CDR3 nucleotides: TGTGCCAGCAGCTTAGATGGGGGACAGTTACTTCTTTCAGATACGCAGTATTTT.

V is TRBV3-1 and J is TRBJ2-1; 7 bases map to TRBD2. The V gene end was trimmed by 4 bases and the J gene end by 5 bases; junction bases not matched to a gene: 8. CDR1 is LGHDT and CDR2 is YNNKEL in the germline V gene (reference sequence). The CDR3 runs to 15 residues. CDR3 sequence (DNA): TGTGCCAGCAGCCGATCCCCACTAGCGAACAATGAGCAGTTCTTC. Its translation is CASSRSPLANNEQFF.

This clonotype was seen a few times. The chain joins TRBV18 to TRBJ1-2; D possibly corresponds to TRBD1 (5 bases). The V and J ends lost 7 bases and 4 bases respectively, with 10 bases between them. The CDR3 is made up of 12 amino acids. Germline-derived CDR1 and CDR2 are KGHSH and LQKENI. This CDR3 is CASYGTSYGYTF. As DNA, the CDR3 is TGTGCCAGCTACGGGACTTCCTATGGCTACACCTTC.

The rearrangement uses TRBV20-1 and TRBJ1-5, with 7 bases that match TRBD1. The CDR3 sequence is 12 residues long. CDR1 and CDR2 from the germline V gene are DFQATT and SNEGSKA (reference sequence). After removal of 6 bases from V and 6 bases from J, the junction contained 5 bases not matched to a gene. The CDR3 here is CSARQGVQPQHF. CDR3 nucleotides: TGCAGTGCAAGACAGGGAGTTCAGCCCCAGCATTTT.

The rearrangement links TRBV9 to TRBJ2-7, with D perhaps being TRBD1 or TRBD2 (5 bases each). With 3 bases removed from V and 0 bases from J, the gap between germline ends came to 10 bases. CDR3 size: 14 residues. Germline CDR1 SGDLS, CDR2 YYNGEE. The CDR3 protein is CASSEDGASYEQYF. DNA of the CDR3: TGTGCCAGCAGCGAAGACGGGGCCTCCTACGAGCAGTACTTC.

This clonotype has just a few counts. This chain links TRBV29-1 with TRBJ1-5; 10 nucleotides match TRBD1. The CDR3 is made up of 13 amino acids. Germline V CDR1 and CDR2: SQVTM, ANQGSEA. The V gene end was trimmed by 6 bases and the J gene end by 5 bases; junction bases not matched to a gene: 4. The CDR3 DNA sequence: TGCAGCGTGGGACAGGGGTCAGATCAGCCCCAGCATTTT. It yields the protein CSVGQGSDQPQHF.

J is TRBJ2-5 and V is TRBV20-1; TRBD1 matches at 10 bases. V lost 6 bases and J lost 5; bases outside the gene matches: 9. Germline V gene sequence: CDR1 DFQATT, CDR2 SNEGSKA (reference sequence). This CDR3 comprises 14 residues. For the CDR3, the DNA is TGCAGTGCACCGCGACAGGGGGCGGAGGAGACCCAGTACTTC. It yields the protein CSAPRQGAEETQYF.

This clonotype was seen more than once but under ten times. J is TRBJ2-1 and V is TRBV11-2; 9 bases match TRBD1. Trimming removed 6 bases from V and 2 bases from J; junction bases left unmatched: 8. Germline-derived CDR1 and CDR2 are SGHAT and FQNNGV. The CDR3 is 16 residues long. In nucleotides, the CDR3 is TGTGCCAGCAGGCCCTCCGGGACAGGGACCTACAATGAGCAGTTCTTC. Translation gives CASRPSGTGTYNEQFF.